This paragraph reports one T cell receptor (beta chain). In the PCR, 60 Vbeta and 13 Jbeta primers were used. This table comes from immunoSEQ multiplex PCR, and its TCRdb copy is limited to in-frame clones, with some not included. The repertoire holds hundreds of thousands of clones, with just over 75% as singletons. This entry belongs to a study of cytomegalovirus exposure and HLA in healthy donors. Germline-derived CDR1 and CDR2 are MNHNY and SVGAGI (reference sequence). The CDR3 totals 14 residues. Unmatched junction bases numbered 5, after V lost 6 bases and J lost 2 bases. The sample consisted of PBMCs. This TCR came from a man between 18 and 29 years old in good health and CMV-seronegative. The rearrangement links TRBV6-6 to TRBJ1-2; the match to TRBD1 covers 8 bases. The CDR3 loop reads CASRGQGGNYGYTF. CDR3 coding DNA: TGTGCCAGCAGAGGACAGGGCGGAAACTATGGCTACACCTTC.